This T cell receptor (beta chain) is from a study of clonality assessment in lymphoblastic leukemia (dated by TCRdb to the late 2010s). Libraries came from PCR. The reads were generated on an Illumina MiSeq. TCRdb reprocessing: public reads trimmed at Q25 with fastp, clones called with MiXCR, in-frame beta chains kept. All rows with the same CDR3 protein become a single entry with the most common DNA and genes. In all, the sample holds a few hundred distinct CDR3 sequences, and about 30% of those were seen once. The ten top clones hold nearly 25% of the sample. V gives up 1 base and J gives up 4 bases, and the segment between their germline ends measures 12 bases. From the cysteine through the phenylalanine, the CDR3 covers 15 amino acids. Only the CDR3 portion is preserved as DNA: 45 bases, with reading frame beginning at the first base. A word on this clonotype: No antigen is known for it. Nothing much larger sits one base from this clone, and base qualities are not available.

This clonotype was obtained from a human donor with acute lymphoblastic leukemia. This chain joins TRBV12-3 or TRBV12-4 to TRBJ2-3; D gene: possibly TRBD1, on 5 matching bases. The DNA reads TGTGCCAGCAGTTTAGGCGTCAGGGTTTCAGATACGCAGTATTTT. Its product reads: CASSLGVRVSDTQYF.